The clone carrying this T cell receptor beta chain showed up just a few times. Absent ophthalmopathy progression within 18 months defined stable Graves' hyperthyroidism. Based on clinical symptoms, serum thyroxine and TRAb, thyroid ultrasound and orbital computed tomography, diagnoses were reached. It was 10 ml of fresh peripheral blood that supplied the PBMCs. The record originates from a study of T cells in Graves' hyperthyroidism and ophthalmopathy. RNA transcripts gave rise to amplified TCR beta CDR3 regions. HTBI primers were the set used in a first-round RT-PCR of the TCR CDR3. MiXCR was run by TCRdb on the multiplex PCR reads, yielding one entry per CDR3 protein. The table has about 590,000 distinct CDR3 sequences, more than 15% seen once. CDR3 length: 14 residues. V was shortened by 7 bases and J by 4 bases, with 14 bases between the two germline ends. Germline-derived CDR1 and CDR2 are MNHEY and SMNVEV (reference sequence).

The chain couples TRBV27 to TRBJ2-1; D possibly corresponds to TRBD1 (6 bases). Material: blood. This TCR was recovered from a woman in her 30s with Graves' hyperthyroidism. CDR3 coding DNA: TGTGCCAGCAACCAAAGGGGGATATACAATGAGCAGTTCTTC. Encoded protein: CASNQRGIYNEQFF.